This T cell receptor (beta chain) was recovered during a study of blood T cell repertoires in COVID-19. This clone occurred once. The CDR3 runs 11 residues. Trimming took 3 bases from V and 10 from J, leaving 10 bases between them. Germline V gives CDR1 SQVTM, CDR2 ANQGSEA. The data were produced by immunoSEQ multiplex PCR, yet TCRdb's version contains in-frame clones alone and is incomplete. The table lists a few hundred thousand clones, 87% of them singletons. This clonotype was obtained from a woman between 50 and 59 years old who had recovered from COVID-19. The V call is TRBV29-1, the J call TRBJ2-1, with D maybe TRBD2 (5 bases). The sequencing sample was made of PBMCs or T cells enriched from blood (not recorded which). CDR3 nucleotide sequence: TGCAGCGTTGAGAGGGCTGGGGAGCAGTTCTTC. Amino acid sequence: CSVERAGEQFF.